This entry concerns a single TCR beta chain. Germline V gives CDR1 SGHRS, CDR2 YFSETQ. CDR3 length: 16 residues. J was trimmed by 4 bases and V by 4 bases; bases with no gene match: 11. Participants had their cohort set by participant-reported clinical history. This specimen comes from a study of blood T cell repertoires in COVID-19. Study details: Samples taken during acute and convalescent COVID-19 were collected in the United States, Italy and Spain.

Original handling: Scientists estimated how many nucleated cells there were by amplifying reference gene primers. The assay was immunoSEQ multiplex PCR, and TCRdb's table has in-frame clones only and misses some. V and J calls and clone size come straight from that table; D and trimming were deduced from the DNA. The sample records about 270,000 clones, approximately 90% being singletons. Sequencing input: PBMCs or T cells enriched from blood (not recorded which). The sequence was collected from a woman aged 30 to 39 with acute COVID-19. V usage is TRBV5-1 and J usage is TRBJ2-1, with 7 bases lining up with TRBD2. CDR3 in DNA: TGCGCCAGCAGCCCATCACCTCTAGCGGAATACAATGAGCAGTTCTTC. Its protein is CASSPSPLAEYNEQFF.